One TCR beta chain is described in this entry. The entry originates in a study of blood T cell repertoires in COVID-19. Study details: Samples representing acute and convalescent COVID-19 were sourced from the United States, Italy and Spain. The cDNA or gDNA used as material had been derived from T cells, B-cell-depleted T cells, or PBMCs.

In the authors' workflow: Nucleated cell counts were estimated from reference gene primer amplification. Clones were read by immunoSEQ multiplex PCR, and TCRdb kept only the in-frame ones, dropping some. The D gene and trimming were derived from the DNA, and the V and J assignments and clone size from that table. Counted here are under 80,000 clones, over 60% occurring once; the ten biggest clones make up more than 13%. Patients from Seattle were sampled longitudinally, starting during active infection. Trimming took 2 bases from V and 5 from J, leaving 9 bases between them. The CDR3 spans 13 residues. In germline, CDR1 is GTSNPN, CDR2 SVGIG (reference sequence).

The source material was peripheral blood. The clonotype was recovered from a man in his 60s with COVID-19, enrolled during active disease. This chain connects TRBV30 to TRBJ1-4, with D perhaps matching TRBD1 (6 bases). The CDR3 region is CAWSRRGNEKLFF. CDR3 DNA: TGTGCCTGGAGTCGTAGGGGGAATGAAAAACTGTTTTTT.